This T cell receptor (beta chain) came from a study of blood T cell repertoires in COVID-19. Across the study: There were acute and convalescent COVID-19 samples, and they came from the United States, Italy and Spain.

As processed by the authors: Nucleated cell number was recorded as an estimate derived from reference gene primer amplification. Only in-frame clones appear in the TCRdb table, and some are missing; sequencing was by immunoSEQ multiplex PCR. V, J and clone size are taken as reported in that table, and D and trimming were inferred from the DNA itself. The sample consists of 150,000 to 200,000 clones, more than 80% of them appearing once. This clone was counted a single time. Trimming cost V 5 bases and J 7 bases; bases outside gene matches: 13. The germline V gene encodes CDR1 LNHDA and CDR2 SQIVND (reference sequence). The CDR3 covers 15 residues.

The receptor was derived from a man between 45 and 60 years old with acute or convalescent COVID-19. The chain couples TRBV19 to TRBJ1-1; the match to TRBD1 covers 7 bases. The material sequenced was peripheral blood. CDR3 region: CASSPPVTGAREAFF. DNA of the CDR3: TGTGCCAGTAGTCCCCCCGTCACAGGGGCCCGTGAAGCTTTCTTT.